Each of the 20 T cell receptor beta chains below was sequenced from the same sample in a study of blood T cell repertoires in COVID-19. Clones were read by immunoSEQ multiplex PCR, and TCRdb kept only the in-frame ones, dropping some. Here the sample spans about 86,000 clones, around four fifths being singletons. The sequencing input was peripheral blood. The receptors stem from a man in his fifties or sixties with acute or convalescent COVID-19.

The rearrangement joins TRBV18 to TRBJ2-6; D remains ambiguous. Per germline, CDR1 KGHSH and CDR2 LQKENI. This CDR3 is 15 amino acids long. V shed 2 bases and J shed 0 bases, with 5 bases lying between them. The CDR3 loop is CASSPSNSGANVLTF. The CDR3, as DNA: TGTGCCAGCTCACCATCCAACTCTGGGGCCAACGTCCTGACTTTC.

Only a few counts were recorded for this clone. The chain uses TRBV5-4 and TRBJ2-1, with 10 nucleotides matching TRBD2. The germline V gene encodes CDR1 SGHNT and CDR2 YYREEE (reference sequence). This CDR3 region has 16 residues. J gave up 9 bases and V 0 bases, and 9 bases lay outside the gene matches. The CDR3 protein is CASSLDAGLAGVEQFF. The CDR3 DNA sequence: TGTGCCAGCAGCTTGGACGCGGGCCTAGCGGGGGTTGAGCAGTTCTTC.

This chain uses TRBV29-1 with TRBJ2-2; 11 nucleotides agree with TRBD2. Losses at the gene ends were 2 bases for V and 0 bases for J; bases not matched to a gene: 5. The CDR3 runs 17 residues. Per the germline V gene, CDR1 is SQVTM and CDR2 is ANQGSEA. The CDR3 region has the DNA TGCAGCGTTGAATCGCCTAGCGGGGGGACGAACACCGGGGAGCTGTTTTTT. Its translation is CSVESPSGGTNTGELFF.

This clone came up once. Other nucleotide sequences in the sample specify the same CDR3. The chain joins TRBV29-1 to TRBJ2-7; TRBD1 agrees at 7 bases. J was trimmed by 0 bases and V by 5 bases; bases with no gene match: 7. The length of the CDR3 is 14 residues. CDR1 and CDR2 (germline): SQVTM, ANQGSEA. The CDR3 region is CSVLTGESSYEQYF. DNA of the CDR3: TGCAGCGTTCTCACAGGGGAGAGCTCCTACGAGCAGTACTTC.

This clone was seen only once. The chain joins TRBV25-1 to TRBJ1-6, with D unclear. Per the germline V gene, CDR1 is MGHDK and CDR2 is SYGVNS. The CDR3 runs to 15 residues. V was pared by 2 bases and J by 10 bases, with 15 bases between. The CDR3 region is CASSERVASASPLHF. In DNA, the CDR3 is TGTGCCAGCAGTGAACGGGTGGCGTCGGCGTCACCCCTCCACTTT.

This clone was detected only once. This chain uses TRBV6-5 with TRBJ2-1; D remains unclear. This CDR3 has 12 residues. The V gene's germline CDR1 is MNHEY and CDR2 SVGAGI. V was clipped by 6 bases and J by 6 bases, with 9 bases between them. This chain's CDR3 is CASSLGGNEQFF. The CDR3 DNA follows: TGTGCCAGCAGCCTCGGCGGCAATGAGCAGTTCTTC.

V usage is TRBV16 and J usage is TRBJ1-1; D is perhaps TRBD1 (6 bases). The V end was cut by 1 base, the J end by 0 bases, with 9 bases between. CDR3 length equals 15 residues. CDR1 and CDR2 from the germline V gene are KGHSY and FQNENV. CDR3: CASSQFGGLNTEAFF. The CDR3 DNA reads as TGTGCCAGCAGCCAATTCGGGGGGCTGAACACTGAAGCTTTCTTT.

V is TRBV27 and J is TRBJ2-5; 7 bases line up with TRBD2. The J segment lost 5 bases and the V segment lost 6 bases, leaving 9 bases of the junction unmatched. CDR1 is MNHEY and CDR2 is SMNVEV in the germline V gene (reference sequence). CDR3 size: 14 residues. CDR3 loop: CASRTGTTSETQYF. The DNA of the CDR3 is TGTGCCAGCAGGACCGGGACTACTTCGGAGACCCAGTACTTC.

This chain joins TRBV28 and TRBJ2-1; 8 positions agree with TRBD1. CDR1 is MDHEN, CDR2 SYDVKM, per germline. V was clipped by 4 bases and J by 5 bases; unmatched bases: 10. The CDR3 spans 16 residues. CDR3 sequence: CASSSNQGARNNEQFF. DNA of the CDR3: TGTGCCAGCAGTTCTAATCAGGGGGCAAGAAACAATGAGCAGTTCTTC.

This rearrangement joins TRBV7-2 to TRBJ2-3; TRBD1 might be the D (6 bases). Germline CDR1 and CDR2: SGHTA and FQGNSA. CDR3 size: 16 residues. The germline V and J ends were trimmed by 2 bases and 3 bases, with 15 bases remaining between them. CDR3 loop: CASSLIGTRETDTQYF. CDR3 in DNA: TGTGCCAGCAGCTTAATCGGGACACGTGAGACAGATACGCAGTATTTT.

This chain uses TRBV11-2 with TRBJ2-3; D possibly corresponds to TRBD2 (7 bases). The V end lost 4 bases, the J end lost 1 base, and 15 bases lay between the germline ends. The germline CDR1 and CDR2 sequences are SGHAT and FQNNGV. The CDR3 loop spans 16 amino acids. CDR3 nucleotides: TGTGCCAGCAGCTCACAGGGAGGGGCTGGCACAGATACGCAGTATTTT. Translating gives CASSSQGGAGTDTQYF.

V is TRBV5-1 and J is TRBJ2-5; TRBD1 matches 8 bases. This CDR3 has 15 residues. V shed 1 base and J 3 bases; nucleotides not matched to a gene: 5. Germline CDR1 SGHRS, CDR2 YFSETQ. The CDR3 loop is CASSLIGTGKETQYF. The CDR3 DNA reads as TGCGCCAGCAGCTTGATAGGGACAGGCAAAGAGACCCAGTACTTC.

As DNA, the CDR3 is TGTGCCAGCTCACCGTTCACGTCGGGGGATCCCACAATGTCTGGAAACACCATATATTTT. Translating it yields CASSPFTSGDPTMSGNTIYF. The chain combines TRBV18 with TRBJ1-3, with D perhaps matching TRBD1 (5 bases). The CDR3 length is 20 residues. The V and J ends lost 3 bases and 1 base respectively, with 25 bases between them. Germline CDR1 reads KGHSH; CDR2 reads LQKENI.

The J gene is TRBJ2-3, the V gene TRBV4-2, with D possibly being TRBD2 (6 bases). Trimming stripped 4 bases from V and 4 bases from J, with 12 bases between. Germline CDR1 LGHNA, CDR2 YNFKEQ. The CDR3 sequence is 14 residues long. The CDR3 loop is CASSPGVGPDTQYF. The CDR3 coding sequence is TGTGCCAGCAGCCCGGGAGTGGGACCAGATACGCAGTATTTT.

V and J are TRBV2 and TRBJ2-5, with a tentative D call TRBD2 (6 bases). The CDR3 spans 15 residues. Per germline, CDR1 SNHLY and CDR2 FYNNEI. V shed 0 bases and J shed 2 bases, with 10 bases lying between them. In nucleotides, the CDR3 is TGTGCCAGCAGTGAAGCGACCGCGGGGCAAGAGACCCAGTACTTC. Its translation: CASSEATAGQETQYF. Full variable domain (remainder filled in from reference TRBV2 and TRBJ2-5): EPEVTQTPSHQVTQMGQEVILRCVPISNHLYFYWYRQILGQKVEFLVSFYNNEISEKSEIFDDQFSVERPDGSNFTLKIRSTKLEDSAMYFCASSEATAGQETQYFGPGTRLLVL.

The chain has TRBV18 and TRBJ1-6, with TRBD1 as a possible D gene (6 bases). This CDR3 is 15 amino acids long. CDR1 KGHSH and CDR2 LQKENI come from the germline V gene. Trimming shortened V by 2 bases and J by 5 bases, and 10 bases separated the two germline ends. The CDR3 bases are TGTGCCAGCTCACCAACCCCAGGGGATAATTCACCCCTCCACTTT. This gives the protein CASSPTPGDNSPLHF.

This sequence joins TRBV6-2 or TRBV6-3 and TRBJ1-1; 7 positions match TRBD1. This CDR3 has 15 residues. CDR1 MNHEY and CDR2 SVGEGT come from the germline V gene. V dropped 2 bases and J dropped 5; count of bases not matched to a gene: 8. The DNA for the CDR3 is TGTGCCAGCAGTTACCGGGGACAGCTCGGGACTGAAGCTTTCTTT. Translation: CASSYRGQLGTEAFF.

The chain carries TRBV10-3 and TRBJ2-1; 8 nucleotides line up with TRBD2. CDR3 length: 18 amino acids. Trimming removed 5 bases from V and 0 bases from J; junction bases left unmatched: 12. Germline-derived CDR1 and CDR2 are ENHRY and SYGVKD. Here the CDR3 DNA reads TGTGCCATCAGTCCGGCGGGGGGCATTACCAGCTCCTACAATGAGCAGTTCTTC. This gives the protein CAISPAGGITSSYNEQFF.

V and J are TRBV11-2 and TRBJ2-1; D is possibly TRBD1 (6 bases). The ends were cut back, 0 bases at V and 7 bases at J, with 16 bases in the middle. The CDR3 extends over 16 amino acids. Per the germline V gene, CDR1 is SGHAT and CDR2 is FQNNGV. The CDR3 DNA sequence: TGTGCCAGCAGCTTAGACCCGGGGAATCAGGGGAATGAGCAGTTCTTC. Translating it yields CASSLDPGNQGNEQFF.

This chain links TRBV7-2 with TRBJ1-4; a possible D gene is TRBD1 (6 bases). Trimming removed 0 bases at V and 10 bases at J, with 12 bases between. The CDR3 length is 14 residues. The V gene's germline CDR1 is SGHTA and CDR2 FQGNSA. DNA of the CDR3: TGTGCCAGCAGCTTAGCGGGACAAAAACTAAAACTGTTTTTT. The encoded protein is CASSLAGQKLKLFF.